This T cell receptor (beta chain) stems from a study of blood T cell repertoires in COVID-19. Overall study context: Spain, Italy and the United States supplied samples that represented acute and convalescent COVID-19. PBMCs, B-cell-depleted T cells, or T cells provided the cDNA or gDNA that made up the material.

CDR3 size: 12 residues. With 4 bases removed from V and 2 bases from J, the gap between germline ends came to 6 bases. Germline CDR1 reads SGHVS; CDR2 reads FNYEAQ. Original processing notes: Amplification of reference gene primers was used by the study to estimate nucleated cell counts. Data came from immunoSEQ multiplex PCR; TCRdb stores just in-frame clones and leaves some out. That table gives V, J and clone size, and the DNA gave D and trimming. The sample has about 26,000 clones; about nine tenths are singletons. This TCR derives from a human donor in a cohort sampled during active COVID-19. This rearrangement joins TRBV7-6 to TRBJ2-7; D unresolved. What was sequenced was peripheral blood. CDR3 region: CASSSGAYEQYF. The CDR3 DNA follows: TGTGCCAGCAGCTCAGGCGCCTACGAGCAGTACTTC. Full variable domain (remainder filled in from reference TRBV7-6 and TRBJ2-7): GAGVSQSPRYKVTKRGQDVALRCDPISGHVSLYWYRQALGQGPEFLTYFNYEAQQDKSGLPNDRFSAERPEGSISTLTIQRTEQRDSAMYRCASSSGAYEQYFGPGTRLTVT.